The clone carrying this TCR beta chain has more than one count but fewer than ten. The antigen remains undetermined. TCRdb re-called the reads through MiXCR, storing one row per CDR3 protein. The data show about 740,000 distinct CDR3 sequences, roughly 35% seen once. This sample is drawn from a study of T cell repertoires in cytomegalovirus infection. Background on the study: Signatures in public TCR beta sequences pointed to both CMV infection and matching HLA type.

Study outcomes and limitations: The ex vivo response showed dominance by HLA-C-restricted CMV-specific TCR beta clonotypes.

The sample consisted of PBMCs. The sequence derives from a human donor in good health (CMV status not recorded). Some clones in this sample may be carry-over from other donors' samples.

The DNA for the CDR3 is TGTGCCAGCAGTCCCGTGGCAGTGGACTACGAGCAGTACTTC. Translating gives CASSPVAVDYEQYF. This chain joins TRBV28 and TRBJ2-7; unclear D gene. Trimming shortened V by 5 bases and J by 3 bases, and 14 bases separated the two germline ends. This CDR3 is 14 amino acids long. Germline V lookup: CDR1 MDHEN, CDR2 SYDVKM.